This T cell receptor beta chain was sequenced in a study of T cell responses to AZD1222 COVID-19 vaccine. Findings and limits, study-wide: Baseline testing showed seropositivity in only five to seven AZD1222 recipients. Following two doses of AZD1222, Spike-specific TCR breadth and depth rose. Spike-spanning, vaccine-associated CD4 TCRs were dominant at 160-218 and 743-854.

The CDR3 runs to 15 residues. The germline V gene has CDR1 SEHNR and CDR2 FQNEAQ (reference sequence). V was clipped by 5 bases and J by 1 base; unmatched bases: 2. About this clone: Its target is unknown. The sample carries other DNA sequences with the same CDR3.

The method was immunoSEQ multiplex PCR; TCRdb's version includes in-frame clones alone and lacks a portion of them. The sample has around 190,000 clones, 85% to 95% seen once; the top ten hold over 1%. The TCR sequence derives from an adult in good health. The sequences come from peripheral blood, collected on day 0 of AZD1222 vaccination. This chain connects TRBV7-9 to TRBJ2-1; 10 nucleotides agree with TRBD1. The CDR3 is CASSRTGGSYNEQFF. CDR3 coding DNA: TGTGCCAGCAGCCGGACAGGGGGGTCCTACAATGAGCAGTTCTTC.